This entry is about one T cell receptor beta chain. This sample stems from a study of T cells expressing NK-cell markers. TCRdb re-called the 5' RACE reads; one entry per CDR3 protein, DNA not given. The repertoire shows over 350,000 distinct CDR3 sequences; the top ten hold about 10%. The clonotype was recovered from a woman in her forties or fifties in good health. Material: blood T cells: a sorted CD56 or NKG2C T cell subset, CD4+ or CD8+ T cells, or bulk PBMC T cells (not recorded which).

CDR3 loop: CASSSGTGLGYNEQFF. The chain carries TRBV5-1 and TRBJ2-1; TCRdb gives TRBD1 as the D gene, but with no DNA this cannot be confirmed. CDR1 is SGHRS and CDR2 is YFSETQ in the germline V gene. The CDR3 consists of 16 residues.